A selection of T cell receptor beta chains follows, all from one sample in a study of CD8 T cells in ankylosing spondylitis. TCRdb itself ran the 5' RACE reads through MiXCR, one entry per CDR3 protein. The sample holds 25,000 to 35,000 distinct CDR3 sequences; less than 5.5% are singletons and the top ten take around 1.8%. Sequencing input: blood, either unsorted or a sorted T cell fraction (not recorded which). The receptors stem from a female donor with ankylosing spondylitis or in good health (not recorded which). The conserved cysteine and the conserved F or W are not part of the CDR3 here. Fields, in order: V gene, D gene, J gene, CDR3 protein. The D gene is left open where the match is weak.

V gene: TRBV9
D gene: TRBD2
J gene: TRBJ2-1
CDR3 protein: ASSFSGTEQF

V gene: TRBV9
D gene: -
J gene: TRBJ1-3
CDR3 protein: ASSDSGPGNTIY

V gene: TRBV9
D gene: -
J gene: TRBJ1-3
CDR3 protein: ASSALWGSSGNTIY

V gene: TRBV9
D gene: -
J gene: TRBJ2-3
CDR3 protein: ASSPEGWLSKGTDTQY

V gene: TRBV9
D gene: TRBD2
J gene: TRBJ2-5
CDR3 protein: ASSVGAGEEETQY

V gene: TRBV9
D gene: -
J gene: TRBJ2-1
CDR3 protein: ASSVGVGAYNEQF

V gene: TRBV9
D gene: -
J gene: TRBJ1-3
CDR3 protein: ASSVEGAGSSGNTIY

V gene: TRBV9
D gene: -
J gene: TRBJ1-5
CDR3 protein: ASSVAGGDQPQH

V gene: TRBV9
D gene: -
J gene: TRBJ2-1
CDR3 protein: AAAPRGSSYNEQF

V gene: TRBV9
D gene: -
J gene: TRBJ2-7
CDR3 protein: ASSVAGSIAPYEQY

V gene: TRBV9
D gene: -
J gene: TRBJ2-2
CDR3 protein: ASSVSASNTGELF

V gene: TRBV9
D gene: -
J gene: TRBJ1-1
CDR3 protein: ASSVAGAGNTEAF

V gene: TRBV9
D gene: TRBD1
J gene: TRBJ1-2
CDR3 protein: ASSSRGRPYGYT

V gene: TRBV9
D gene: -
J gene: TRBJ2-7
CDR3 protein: ASSRAGYEQY

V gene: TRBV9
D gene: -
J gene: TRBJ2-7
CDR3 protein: ASSVDSTPYEQY

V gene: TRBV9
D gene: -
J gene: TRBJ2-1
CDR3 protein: ASSASGDEQF

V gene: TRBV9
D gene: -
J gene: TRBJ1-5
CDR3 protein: ASSVDGSSNQPQH

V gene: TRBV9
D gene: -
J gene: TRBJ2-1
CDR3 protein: ASSIGSDEQF

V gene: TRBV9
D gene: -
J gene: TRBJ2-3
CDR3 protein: ASSVFQGRVADTQY

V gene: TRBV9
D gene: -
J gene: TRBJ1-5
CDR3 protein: ASSVVGGDQPQH

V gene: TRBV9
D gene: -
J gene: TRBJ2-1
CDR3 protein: ASSASGSSYNEQF

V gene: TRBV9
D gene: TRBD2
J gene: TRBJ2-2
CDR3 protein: ASSIGTGGAGELF

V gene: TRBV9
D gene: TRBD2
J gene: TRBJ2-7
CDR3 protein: ASSVGGVPYEQY

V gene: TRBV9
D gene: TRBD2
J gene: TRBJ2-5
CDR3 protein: ASSVAVASGSGVETQY

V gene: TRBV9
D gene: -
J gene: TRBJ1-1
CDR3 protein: ASSVAPWVPEAF

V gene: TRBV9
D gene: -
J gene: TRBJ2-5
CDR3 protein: ASSVPPSRTQY

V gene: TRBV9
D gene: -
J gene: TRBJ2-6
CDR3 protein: ASSATGFWGSSGANVLT

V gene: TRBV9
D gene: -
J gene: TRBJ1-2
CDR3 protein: ASSVSGGLYGYT

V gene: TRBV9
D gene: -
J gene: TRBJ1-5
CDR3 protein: ASSPQGGGNQPQH

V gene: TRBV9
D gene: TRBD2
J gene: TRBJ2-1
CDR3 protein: ASSVASGRGDEQF

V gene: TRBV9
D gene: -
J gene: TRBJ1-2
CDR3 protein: ASSPGYGYGYT

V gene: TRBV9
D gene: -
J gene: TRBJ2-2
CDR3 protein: ASSSSGTTTGELF

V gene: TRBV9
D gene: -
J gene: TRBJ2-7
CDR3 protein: ASSVGGSASGEQY

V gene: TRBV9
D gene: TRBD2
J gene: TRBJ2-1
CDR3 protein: ASSEGLAGGLSEQF

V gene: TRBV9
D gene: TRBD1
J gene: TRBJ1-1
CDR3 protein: ASSFQGDTEAF